This T cell receptor (beta chain) was recovered during a study of blood T cell repertoires in COVID-19. Study context: Sources were T cells, B-cell-depleted T cells, or PBMCs; the material itself was cDNA or gDNA.

The Seattle site enrolled patients during active infection and followed them longitudinally. This CDR3 is built from 17 residues. Trimming took 6 bases from V and 8 from J; bases not matched to a gene: 16. Germline V lookup: CDR1 MNHEY, CDR2 SVGEGT. The authors' processing: Reference gene primer amplification gave estimated nucleated cell counts. Sequencing was performed with immunoSEQ multiplex PCR; in TCRdb, only in-frame clones are kept and a portion is missing. That table supplies the V and J calls and clone size; D and trimming were determined from the DNA. The sample has about 89,000 clones; nearly 80% are singletons.

Sequenced sample: peripheral blood. This chain connects TRBV6-2 or TRBV6-3 to TRBJ2-1, with 10 positions matching TRBD1. The clonotype comes from a man aged 65 to 85 with COVID-19, enrolled during active disease. The CDR3 DNA sequence: TGTGCCAGCAGCCTACGGGGCCCGGGACAGGGGCGCGATGAGCAGTTCTTC. Amino acids: CASSLRGPGQGRDEQFF.